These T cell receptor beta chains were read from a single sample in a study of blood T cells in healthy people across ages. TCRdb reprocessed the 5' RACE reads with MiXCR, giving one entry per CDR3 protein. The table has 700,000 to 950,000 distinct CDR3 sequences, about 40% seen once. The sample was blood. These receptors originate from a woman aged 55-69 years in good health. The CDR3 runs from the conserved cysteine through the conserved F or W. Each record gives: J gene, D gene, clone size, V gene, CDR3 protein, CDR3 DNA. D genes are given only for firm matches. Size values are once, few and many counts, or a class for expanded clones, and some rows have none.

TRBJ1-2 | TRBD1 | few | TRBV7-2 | CASSRPGQGPYGYTF | TGTGCCAGCAGCCGACCGGGACAGGGCCCCTATGGCTACACCTTC
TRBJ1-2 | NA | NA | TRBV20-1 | CSARDRYGGTF | TGCAGTGCTAGAGATAGGTATGGGGGCACCTTC
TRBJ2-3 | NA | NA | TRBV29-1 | CSANGVPDTQYF | TGCAGCGCAAACGGTGTTCCAGATACGCAGTATTTT
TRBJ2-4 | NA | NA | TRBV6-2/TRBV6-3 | CASSYGASRGGNIQYF | TGTGCCAGCAGTTATGGGGCTAGCCGCGGAGGGAACATTCAGTACTTC
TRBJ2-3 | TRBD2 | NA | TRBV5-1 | CASSWGLAGGLMTDTQYF | TGCGCCAGCAGCTGGGGACTAGCGGGAGGGCTGATGACAGATACGCAGTATTTT
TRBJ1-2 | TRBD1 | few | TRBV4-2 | CASSQATRTGANYGYTF | TGTGCCAGCAGCCAAGCAACTAGGACAGGGGCCAACTATGGCTACACCTTC
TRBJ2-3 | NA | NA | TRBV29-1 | CSVEGGDSDTQYF | TGCAGCGTTGAAGGGGGGGACTCAGATACGCAGTATTTT
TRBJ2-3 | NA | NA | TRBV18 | CASSPRQSGADTQYF | TGTGCCAGCTCACCACGACAGTCGGGGGCGGATACGCAGTATTTT
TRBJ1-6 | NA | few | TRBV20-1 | CSARVQGSNSPLHF | TGCAGTGCTAGAGTGCAGGGGTCGAATTCACCCCTCCACTTT
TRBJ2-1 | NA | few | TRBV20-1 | CSAPGLSYNEQFF | TGCAGTGCTCCGGGACTGAGCTACAATGAGCAGTTCTTC
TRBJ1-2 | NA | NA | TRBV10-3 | CAITESGTPYGYTF | TGTGCCATCACCGAGTCGGGGACCCCCTATGGCTACACCTTC
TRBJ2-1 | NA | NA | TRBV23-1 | CASSQSIRVYNEQFF | TGCGCCAGCAGTCAATCGATCAGAGTTTACAATGAGCAGTTCTTC
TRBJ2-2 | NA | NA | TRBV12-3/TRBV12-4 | CASSSGADTGELFF | TGTGCCAGCAGTTCAGGGGCTGACACCGGGGAGCTGTTTTTT
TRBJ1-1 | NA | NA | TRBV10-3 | CATQLEGSRTEAFF | TGTGCCACCCAACTTGAGGGCTCGCGCACTGAAGCTTTCTTT
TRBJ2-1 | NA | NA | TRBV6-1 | CASKQGVSYNEQFF | TGTGCCAGCAAGCAGGGTGTCTCCTACAATGAGCAGTTCTTC
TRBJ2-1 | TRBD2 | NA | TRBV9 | CASSVGLAGGFTDEQFF | TGTGCCAGCAGCGTAGGTTTAGCGGGGGGTTTTACCGATGAGCAGTTCTTC